Following are 10 T cell receptor beta chains from one sample sequenced in a study of glioma-infiltrating T cells. Amplification of TCR alpha and beta CDR3 regions from RNA used iRepertoire nested multiplex PCR. TCRdb re-derived calls from the multiplex PCR reads in MiXCR, one entry per CDR3 protein. The table includes approximately 400,000 distinct CDR3 sequences, roughly two fifths detected once. Sequencing input: glioma tissue, nonneoplastic brain tissue, or PBMCs (not recorded which). All receptors derive from a human donor with low-grade glioma or glioblastoma, undergoing nonglioma brain surgery, or in good health (not recorded which).

The CDR3 DNA is TGTGCCAGCAGCCAAGGCGGAAAGGGTACGCAGTATTTT. Its translation: CASSQGGKGTQYF. The chain carries TRBV3-1 and TRBJ2-3; no clear D gene. CDR3 size: 13 residues. Germline values: CDR1 LGHDT, CDR2 YNNKEL (reference sequence). V was pared by 1 base and J by 8 bases, with 10 bases between.

This clonotype occurred many times. The V call is TRBV27, the J call TRBJ2-5, with D hard to call. The CDR3 runs 12 residues. The germline gives CDR1 MNHEY, CDR2 SMNVEV (reference sequence). Trimming took off 4 bases at V and 5 bases at J, with 8 bases between the two ends. For the CDR3, the DNA is TGTGCCAGCAGTTGGAACGGGGAGACCCAGTACTTC. Residues: CASSWNGETQYF.

The chain uses TRBV24-1 and TRBJ2-2, with 15 positions matching TRBD2. Germline V gene lookup returns CDR1 KGHDR and CDR2 SFDVKD. The junction had 5 bases not matched to a gene; V was cut back by 0 bases and J by 7 bases. The CDR3 totals 18 residues. The CDR3 loop reads CATSDLGGLAGGVGELFF. CDR3 DNA sequence: TGTGCCACCAGTGATTTGGGGGGACTAGCGGGAGGTGTCGGGGAGCTGTTTTTT.

Details on this clonotype: A read error may be the cause here, since a much bigger clone is one base away. The genes are TRBV6-2 or TRBV6-3 and TRBJ2-3; TRBD1 might be the D (6 bases). Deletions cut 4 bases from V and 5 bases from J, with 16 bases between. The germline V gene has CDR1 MNHEY and CDR2 SVGEGT. This CDR3 is 15 amino acids long. The CDR3 here is CASSSHHREIDTQYF. The DNA for the CDR3 is TGTGCCAGCAGTTCACATCACAGGGAGATAGATACGCAGTATTTT.

As regards this clonotype: With a much larger clone just one base away, this may be a read error. Since the CDR3 does not end with the conserved phenylalanine or tryptophan, this likely comes from a read error. This sequence joins TRBV7-9 and TRBJ2-7; no clear D. The V gene lost 5 bases and the J gene lost 3 bases, with 8 bases spanning the gap. This CDR3 spans 12 amino acids. Germline V lookup: CDR1 SEHNR, CDR2 FQNEAQ (reference sequence). DNA of the CDR3: TGTGCCAGCAGCCCCAGGAACTACGAGCAGTACTCC. Encoded protein: CASSPRNYEQYS.

Turning to this clonotype: A much larger clone lies a single base off, so this may be a read error. The rearrangement joins TRBV6-9 to TRBJ1-1; no clear D gene. The germline CDR1 and CDR2 sequences are MNHGY and SVAAGI. Trimming took 3 bases from V and 1 from J, leaving 12 bases between them. This CDR3 is 15 amino acids long. The CDR3 region has the DNA TGTGCCAGCAGTTACGGGGTTGAGGGGAACACTGAAGCTTTCTTT. Translated, it gives CASSYGVEGNTEAFF.

CDR3 DNA: TGCAGTGCTAGAGGAGGACAGGGGGATAATTCACCCCTCCACTTT. It encodes CSARGGQGDNSPLHF. The chain has TRBV20-1 and TRBJ1-6, with TRBD1 matching over 10 bases. From germline, CDR1 is DFQATT and CDR2 SNEGSKA (reference sequence). The CDR3 is 15 amino acids. Germline trimming cut 1 base from V and 5 bases from J; bases unmatched to any gene: 2.

The genes are TRBV3-1 and TRBJ1-2; D is possibly TRBD1 (5 bases). The CDR3 has 13 residues. V was trimmed by 4 bases and J by 4 bases, leaving 10 bases between them. Germline V lookup: CDR1 LGHDT, CDR2 YNNKEL (reference sequence). As DNA, the CDR3 is TGTGCCAGCAGCCGGGTGACAGTCTATGGCTACACCTTC. This codes for CASSRVTVYGYTF.

This clonotype was seen ten or more times. The chain recombines TRBV6-1 with TRBJ1-5; 7 nucleotides line up with TRBD1. Per germline, CDR1 MNHNS and CDR2 SASEGT. The length of the CDR3 is 16 residues. Unmatched junction bases numbered 12, after V lost 3 bases and J lost 7 bases. The CDR3 protein is CASSDPRTGVGQPQHF. The CDR3 DNA reads as TGTGCCAGCAGTGACCCCAGGACAGGAGTGGGACAGCCCCAGCATTTT.

This chain connects TRBV13 to TRBJ2-1; D unresolved. The length of the CDR3 is 12 residues. V was pared by 0 bases and J by 8 bases, with 5 bases between. Germline CDR1 PRHDT, CDR2 FYEKMQ (reference sequence). This chain's CDR3 is CASSLGRYEQFF. The CDR3 nucleotides are TGTGCCAGCAGCTTAGGCCGCTATGAGCAGTTCTTC.